Shown below are 2 T cell receptor beta chains from a single sample sequenced in a study of post-analysis software for immune sequencing data (dated by TCRdb to the mid-2010s). The study at large found these results: Patients showed significantly higher frequencies than controls for five TRBV segments, among them TRBV5-6, TRBV5-1 and TRBV20-1.

Library preparation was by PCR. Sequencer: Illumina HiSeq 2500. To reduce PCR and sequencing biases, unique molecular identifiers were built into the TCR beta cDNA libraries. The raw public data were reprocessed by TCRdb itself: fastp quality trimming at Q25, MiXCR clonotype calling, in-frame beta chains only. Every entry covers one CDR3 protein and lists the most common genes and DNA from its rows. The sample data list fewer than 900,000 distinct CDR3 sequences, and around 46% of these were observed just once. The ten largest clones capture roughly 4.9% of the sample. The antigens these receptors bind are not known. Sequenced sample: blood. Receptors originate from a girl aged 5-17 years with multiple sclerosis.

The chain couples TRBV5-1 to TRBJ2-7; the D is unclear. The length of the CDR3 is 14 residues. Germline V gene sequence: CDR1 SGHRS, CDR2 YFSETQ. Trimming left V 0 bases short and J 2 bases short, with 9 bases between. The CDR3 DNA sequence: TGCGCCAGCAGCTTGGGCATTTCCCCCTACGAGCAGTACTTC. It specifies CASSLGISPYEQYF.

The rearrangement links TRBV7-9 to TRBJ1-1; 9 positions agree with TRBD1. In germline, CDR1 is SEHNR, CDR2 FQNEAQ (reference sequence). The CDR3 consists of 14 residues. The junction had 10 bases not matched to a gene; V was cut back by 7 bases and J by 7 bases. The CDR3 DNA sequence: TGTGCCAGCACCGTAGTGGGACAGGGAGATGAAGCTTTCTTT. This translates into CASTVVGQGDEAFF.